This TCR beta chain originates from a study of blood T cells in healthy people across ages. Sample-barcoded 5' priming and a J-beta primer mix drove a second PCR of roughly 7 to 11 cycles. MiXCR, applied by TCRdb to the 5' RACE reads, yields one record per CDR3 protein. The sample has hundreds of thousands of distinct CDR3 sequences, about 45% seen once. Germline CDR1 reads KGHDR; CDR2 reads SFDVKD. The CDR3 has 11 residues. The germline V and J ends were trimmed by 3 bases and 3 bases, with 2 bases remaining between them. The TCR sequence derives from an older man in good health. What was sequenced was blood. This chain uses TRBV24-1 with TRBJ2-7; D is unclear. This CDR3 reads CATSDGYEQYF. CDR3 DNA sequence: TGTGCCACCAGTGATGGCTACGAGCAGTACTTC.